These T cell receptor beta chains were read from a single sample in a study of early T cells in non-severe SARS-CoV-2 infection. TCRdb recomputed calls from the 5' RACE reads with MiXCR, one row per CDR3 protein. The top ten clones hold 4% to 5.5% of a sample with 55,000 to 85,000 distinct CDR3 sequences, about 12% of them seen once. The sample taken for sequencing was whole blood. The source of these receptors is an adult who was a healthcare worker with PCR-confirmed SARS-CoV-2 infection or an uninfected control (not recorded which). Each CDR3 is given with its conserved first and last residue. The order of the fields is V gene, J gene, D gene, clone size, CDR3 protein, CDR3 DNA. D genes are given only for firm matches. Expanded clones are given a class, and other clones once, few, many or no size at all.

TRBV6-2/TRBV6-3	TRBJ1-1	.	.	CASSYRDTEAFF	TGTGCCAGCAGTTACAGGGACACTGAAGCTTTCTTT
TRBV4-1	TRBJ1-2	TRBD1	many	CASSQDPGQGVASYTF	TGCGCCAGCAGCCAAGACCCGGGACAGGGGGTAGCGAGCTACACCTTC
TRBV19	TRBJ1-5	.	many	CASSIGGQGAQPQHF	TGTGCCAGTAGTATCGGGGGGCAGGGCGCCCAGCCCCAGCATTTT
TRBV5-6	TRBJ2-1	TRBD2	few	CASSLGLAGGFF	TGTGCCAGCAGCTTGGGACTAGCGGGGGGATTCTTC
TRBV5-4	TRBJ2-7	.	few	CASSPSIRERTYEQYF	TGTGCCAGCAGCCCCAGTATCCGGGAGAGGACCTACGAGCAGTACTTC
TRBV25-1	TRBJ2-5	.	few	CASAPIRGRSLYQETQYF	TGTGCCAGCGCCCCTATTAGGGGTCGCAGTCTTTACCAAGAGACCCAGTACTTC
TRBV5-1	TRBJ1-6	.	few	CASSFSSDSPLHF	TGCGCCAGCAGCTTTTCCAGCGATTCACCCCTCCACTTT
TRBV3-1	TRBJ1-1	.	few	CASRGDGNTEAFF	TGTGCCAGCAGGGGGGACGGAAACACTGAAGCTTTCTTT
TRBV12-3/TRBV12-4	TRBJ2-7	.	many	CASSRREQGYEQYF	TGTGCCAGCAGTCGTAGGGAGCAGGGGTATGAGCAGTACTTC
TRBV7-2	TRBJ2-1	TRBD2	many	CASSLDQLANEQFF	TGTGCCAGCAGCTTAGATCAACTAGCGAATGAGCAGTTCTTC
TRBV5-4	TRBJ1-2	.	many	CASSLEGDGYTF	TGTGCCAGCAGCTTGGAGGGTGATGGCTACACCTTC
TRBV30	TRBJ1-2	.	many	CAWSRGGVGYTF	TGTGCCTGGAGTCGAGGGGGGGTAGGCTACACCTTC
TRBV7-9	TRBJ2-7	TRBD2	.	CASTVGLEAPEQYF	TGTGCCAGCACCGTTGGACTAGAAGCACCCGAGCAGTACTTC
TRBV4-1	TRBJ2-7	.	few	CASSQDARPYEQYF	TGCGCCAGCAGCCAAGATGCCCGCCCCTACGAGCAGTACTTC
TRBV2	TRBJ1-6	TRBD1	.	CASSVEGQDNSPLHF	TGTGCCAGCAGTGTGGAGGGACAGGATAATTCACCCCTCCACTTT
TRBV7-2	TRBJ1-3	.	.	CVSSWDMTAIYF	TGTGTCAGCAGCTGGGACATGACCGCCATATATTTT
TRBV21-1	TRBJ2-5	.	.	CASSPLPGQQETQYF	TGTGCCAGCAGCCCGTTACCGGGACAGCAAGAGACCCAGTACTTC
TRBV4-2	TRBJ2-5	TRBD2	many	CASSQDPLAGGLGETQYF	TGTGCCAGCAGCCAAGACCCACTAGCGGGGGGGCTGGGAGAGACCCAGTACTTC
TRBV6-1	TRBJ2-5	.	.	CASRSRTGTQETQYF	TGTGCCAGCAGATCCCGGACGGGGACCCAAGAGACCCAGTACTTC
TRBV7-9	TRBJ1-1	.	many	CASSFGGDTEAFF	TGTGCCAGCAGCTTTGGAGGGGACACTGAAGCTTTCTTT